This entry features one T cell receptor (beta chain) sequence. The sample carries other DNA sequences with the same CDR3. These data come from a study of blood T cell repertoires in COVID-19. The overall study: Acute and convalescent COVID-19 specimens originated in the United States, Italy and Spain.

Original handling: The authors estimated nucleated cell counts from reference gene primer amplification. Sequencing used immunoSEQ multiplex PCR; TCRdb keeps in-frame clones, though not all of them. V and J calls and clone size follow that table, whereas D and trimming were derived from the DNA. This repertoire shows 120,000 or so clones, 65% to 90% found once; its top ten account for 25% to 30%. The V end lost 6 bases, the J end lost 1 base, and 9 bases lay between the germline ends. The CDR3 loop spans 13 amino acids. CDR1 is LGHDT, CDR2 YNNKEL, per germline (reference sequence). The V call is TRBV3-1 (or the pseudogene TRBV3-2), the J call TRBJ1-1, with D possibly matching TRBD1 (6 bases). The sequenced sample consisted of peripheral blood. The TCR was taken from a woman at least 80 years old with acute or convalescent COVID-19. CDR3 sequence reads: CASSPQGNTEAFF. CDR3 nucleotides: TGTGCCAGCAGTCCACAGGGGAACACTGAAGCTTTCTTT.